Listed below are T cell receptor beta chains from one sample, sequenced in a study of cytomegalovirus exposure and HLA in healthy donors. Produced via immunoSEQ multiplex PCR; TCRdb's table is partial and in-frame only. The profile covers about 170,000 clones, with more than 75% appearing a single time and roughly 1.3% taken by the ten largest. What was sequenced was PBMCs. The origin of the receptors is a woman in her thirties in good health and CMV-seronegative. The CDR3 runs from the conserved cysteine through the conserved F or W. D genes are given only for firm matches. Clone size appears in some rows only: once, few, many, or a class for an expanded clone.

J: TRBJ1-5; size: -; D: TRBD1; V: TRBV2; CDR3: CASSSDRGLDSSNQPQHF; DNA: TGTGCCAGCAGTAGCGACAGGGGGCTTGATAGTAGCAATCAGCCCCAGCATTTT
J: TRBJ2-7; size: -; D: -; V: TRBV6-6; CDR3: CASSYLGGGAGHEQYF; DNA: TGTGCCAGCAGTTACTTGGGAGGGGGGGCCGGCCACGAGCAGTACTTC
J: TRBJ1-4; size: -; D: -; V: TRBV4-1; CDR3: CASTSAEKLFF; DNA: TGCGCCAGCACCTCTGCGGAAAAACTGTTTTTT
J: TRBJ1-1; size: -; D: -; V: TRBV6-5; CDR3: CASSYGTMNTEAFF; DNA: TGTGCCAGCAGTTACGGGACAATGAACACTGAAGCTTTCTTT
J: TRBJ2-3; size: -; D: -; V: TRBV6-5; CDR3: CASSYRGALTDTQYF; DNA: TGTGCCAGCAGTTATCGGGGGGCGCTCACAGATACGCAGTATTTT
J: TRBJ2-7; size: -; D: -; V: TRBV7-9; CDR3: CASSLVSSYEQYF; DNA: TGTGCCAGCAGCTTAGTCAGCTCCTACGAGCAGTACTTC
J: TRBJ1-2; size: few; D: TRBD1; V: TRBV5-8; CDR3: CASSWGQVGPHGYTF; DNA: TGTGCCAGCAGCTGGGGACAGGTGGGACCTCATGGCTACACCTTC
J: TRBJ2-2; size: once; D: TRBD2; V: TRBV2; CDR3: CASRGTSGGVNTGELFF; DNA: TGTGCCAGCAGGGGGACTAGCGGGGGGGTGAACACCGGGGAGCTGTTTTTT
J: TRBJ2-3; size: -; D: TRBD1; V: TRBV9; CDR3: CASSVITGGTDTQYF; DNA: TGTGCCAGCAGCGTCATCACAGGGGGCACAGATACGCAGTATTTT
J: TRBJ2-1; size: -; D: TRBD2; V: TRBV5-6; CDR3: CASSFGGFPYNEQFF; DNA: TGTGCCAGCAGCTTCGGGGGGTTTCCCTACAATGAGCAGTTCTTC
J: TRBJ1-4; size: -; D: TRBD1; V: TRBV5-4; CDR3: CASSPGTGGPGGEKLFF; DNA: TGTGCCAGCAGTCCCGGGACAGGGGGCCCCGGAGGTGAAAAACTGTTTTTT
J: TRBJ2-2; size: -; D: TRBD1; V: TRBV9; CDR3: CASSIGGQNTGELFF; DNA: TGTGCCAGCAGCATAGGGGGCCAGAACACCGGGGAGCTGTTTTTT
J: TRBJ2-7; size: -; D: -; V: TRBV2; CDR3: CASSEVGAFYEQYF; DNA: TGTGCCAGCAGTGAGGTGGGGGCTTTTTACGAGCAGTACTTC
J: TRBJ2-7; size: few; D: TRBD1; V: TRBV6-1; CDR3: CASSGTGRSYEQYF; DNA: TGTGCCAGCAGCGGGACAGGTAGATCCTACGAGCAGTACTTC
J: TRBJ1-4; size: -; D: -; V: TRBV4-1; CDR3: CASSQVRGFTNEKLFF; DNA: TGCGCCAGCAGCCAAGTTCGGGGATTCACTAATGAAAAACTGTTTTTT
J: TRBJ1-1; size: once; D: -; V: TRBV9; CDR3: CASSVAGNTEAFF; DNA: TGTGCCAGCAGCGTAGCCGGGAACACTGAAGCTTTCTTT
J: TRBJ2-2; size: -; D: TRBD2; V: TRBV2; CDR3: CASSVPGLAHGELFF; DNA: TGTGCCAGCAGTGTACCGGGACTAGCGCACGGGGAGCTGTTTTTT
J: TRBJ2-7; size: -; D: -; V: TRBV5-5; CDR3: CASSLSLQESSYEQYF; DNA: TGTGCCAGCAGCTTGTCCCTCCAGGAAAGCTCCTACGAGCAGTACTTC
J: TRBJ1-1; size: -; D: -; V: TRBV30; CDR3: CAGKVGGNGLRNTEAFF; DNA: TGTGCCGGGAAGGTGGGGGGGAATGGCCTAAGGAACACTGAAGCTTTCTTT
J: TRBJ2-5; size: -; D: -; V: TRBV10-2; CDR3: CASSEGGGETQYF; DNA: TGCGCCAGCAGTGAAGGGGGAGGGGAGACCCAGTACTTC
J: TRBJ1-2; size: -; D: TRBD1; V: TRBV5-4; CDR3: CASSLASVTGGNYGYTF; DNA: TGTGCCAGCAGCTTGGCATCTGTGACAGGGGGCAACTATGGCTACACCTTC
J: TRBJ2-7; size: -; D: TRBD2; V: TRBV14; CDR3: CASSQVGGVHPYEQYF; DNA: TGTGCCAGCAGCCAAGTTGGGGGGGTCCATCCCTACGAGCAGTACTTC
J: TRBJ1-6; size: -; D: TRBD1; V: TRBV15; CDR3: CATSRGSGGFNSPLHF; DNA: TGTGCCACCAGCAGAGGTTCAGGGGGCTTCAATTCACCCCTCCACTTT
J: TRBJ1-1; size: -; D: -; V: TRBV18; CDR3: CASSPASAGTGRYAEAFF; DNA: TGTGCCAGCTCACCAGCCAGTGCAGGAACGGGGAGGTACGCTGAAGCTTTCTTT
J: TRBJ2-1; size: few; D: TRBD2; V: TRBV10-3; CDR3: CAISDERGENNEQFF; DNA: TGTGCCATCAGTGATGAGCGGGGGGAGAACAATGAGCAGTTCTTC
J: TRBJ2-2; size: -; D: TRBD1; V: TRBV6-1; CDR3: CASSESNRGPDRELFF; DNA: TGTGCCAGCAGTGAAAGTAACAGGGGCCCCGACCGGGAGCTGTTTTTT
J: TRBJ2-1; size: once; D: -; V: TRBV19; CDR3: CASSQKRPNEQFF; DNA: TGTGCCAGTAGTCAGAAGCGTCCCAATGAGCAGTTCTTC
J: TRBJ2-2; size: -; D: TRBD2; V: TRBV5-6; CDR3: CASTHGLAGGANTGELFF; DNA: TGTGCCAGCACCCACGGACTAGCGGGGGGCGCGAACACCGGGGAGCTGTTTTTT
J: TRBJ2-1; size: -; D: TRBD2; V: TRBV7-6; CDR3: CASSLRRGVEQFF; DNA: TGTGCCAGCAGCTTAAGGCGGGGGGTTGAGCAGTTCTTC
J: TRBJ2-3; size: -; D: -; V: TRBV5-6; CDR3: CASSLRQSTDTQYF; DNA: TGTGCCAGCAGCTTAAGACAGTCCACAGATACGCAGTATTTT
J: TRBJ2-5; size: -; D: -; V: TRBV6-1; CDR3: CASSEAGQSAETQYF; DNA: TGTGCCAGCAGTGAAGCGGGGCAGTCCGCGGAGACCCAGTACTTC
J: TRBJ2-7; size: once; D: -; V: TRBV6-1; CDR3: CASSVGTSYEQYF; DNA: TGTGCCAGCAGTGTCGGGACTTCCTACGAGCAGTACTTC
J: TRBJ1-4; size: -; D: TRBD1; V: TRBV4-2; CDR3: CASSQPDRAEEKLFF; DNA: TGTGCCAGCAGCCAGCCGGACAGGGCGGAGGAAAAACTGTTTTTT
J: TRBJ2-7; size: -; D: -; V: TRBV7-9; CDR3: CASRADYEQYF; DNA: TGTGCCAGCAGGGCAGACTACGAGCAGTACTTC
J: TRBJ1-2; size: -; D: -; V: TRBV5-1; CDR3: CASRLVSGYGYTF; DNA: TGCGCCAGCAGATTGGTCAGCGGCTATGGCTACACCTTC
J: TRBJ1-5; size: few; D: -; V: TRBV7-8; CDR3: CASSLDHGGSQPQHF; DNA: TGTGCCAGCAGCTTAGACCATGGGGGGTCTCAGCCCCAGCATTTT
J: TRBJ2-2; size: -; D: TRBD1; V: TRBV7-6; CDR3: CASSLVPGQGAGELFF; DNA: TGTGCCAGCAGCTTAGTCCCGGGACAGGGGGCCGGGGAGCTGTTTTTT
J: TRBJ1-1; size: once; D: -; V: TRBV29-1; CDR3: CSVGRGSVNTEAFF; DNA: TGCAGCGTGGGGAGGGGCTCGGTGAACACTGAAGCTTTCTTT
J: TRBJ1-1; size: -; D: TRBD1; V: TRBV9; CDR3: CASSALTGGTEAFF; DNA: TGTGCCAGCAGCGCGCTAACAGGGGGCACTGAAGCTTTCTTT
J: TRBJ1-3; size: -; D: TRBD1; V: TRBV5-1; CDR3: CASSSQGASGNTIYF; DNA: TGCGCCAGCAGCTCACAGGGGGCAAGTGGAAACACCATATATTTT
J: TRBJ1-4; size: -; D: -; V: TRBV2; CDR3: CASSEASRGEKLFF; DNA: TGTGCCAGCAGTGAAGCCAGTCGAGGGGAAAAACTGTTTTTT
J: TRBJ2-5; size: few; D: -; V: TRBV15; CDR3: CATSRGAKGVGGETQYF; DNA: TGTGCCACCAGCAGAGGGGCCAAAGGGGTAGGAGGGGAGACCCAGTACTTC
J: TRBJ1-6; size: few; D: -; V: TRBV28; CDR3: CASRTAKRDDSPLHF; DNA: TGTGCCAGCCGGACAGCCAAAAGGGATGATTCACCCCTCCACTTT
J: TRBJ2-3; size: once; D: TRBD2; V: TRBV5-5; CDR3: CASSLEGLAVDTQYF; DNA: TGTGCCAGCAGCTTGGAGGGACTAGCGGTAGATACGCAGTATTTT
J: TRBJ2-1; size: -; D: -; V: TRBV1; CDR3: CTSSQDPPSGGVFEQFF; DNA: TGCACCAGCAGCCAAGATCCCCCTAGCGGGGGGGTTTTCGAGCAGTTCTTC
J: TRBJ1-2; size: few; D: -; V: TRBV29-1; CDR3: CSAPVNYGYTF; DNA: TGCAGCGCACCAGTTAACTATGGCTACACCTTC